The next 11 T cell receptor beta chains were all read from a single sample in a study of CD8 T cells in ankylosing spondylitis. Findings and limits, study-wide: It appeared that ankylosing spondylitis blood was characterized by a TCR beta motif of about eight highly homologous variants.

TCRdb ran MiXCR on the 5' RACE reads and lists one entry per CDR3 protein. The table lists 450,000 to 550,000 distinct CDR3 sequences, approximately 5% of them singletons. No antigen is known for these receptors. Sequenced material: blood, either unsorted or a sorted T cell fraction (not recorded which). These receptors were collected from a male donor with ankylosing spondylitis.

The chain links TRBV29-1 to TRBJ2-7; the match to TRBD2 covers 7 bases. V shed 4 bases and J 6 bases; nucleotides not matched to a gene: 9. The CDR3 length is 13 residues. CDR1 and CDR2 from the germline V gene are SQVTM and ANQGSEA. This CDR3 reads CSVAGGRLGEQYF. CDR3 DNA sequence: TGCAGCGTTGCAGGCGGGAGACTGGGCGAGCAGTACTTC.

In its sample, this clonotype was seen many times. V usage is TRBV20-1 and J usage is TRBJ2-5, with 10 bases identical to TRBD1. This CDR3 spans 13 amino acids. The germline gives CDR1 DFQATT, CDR2 SNEGSKA (reference sequence). Germline trimming cut 4 bases from V and 8 bases from J; bases unmatched to any gene: 7. The CDR3 nucleotides read TGCAGTGCTACGGGACAGGGGATCAATACCCAGTACTTC. Amino acids: CSATGQGINTQYF.

Ten or more counts support this clonotype. This chain uses TRBV5-5 with TRBJ1-5; D ambiguous. Germline loops: CDR1 SGHKS, CDR2 YYEKEE (reference sequence). The CDR3 contains 16 residues. V lost 0 bases and J 0 bases, leaving 10 bases between the germline ends. CDR3: CASSLEQPYSNQPQHF. CDR3 sequence (DNA): TGTGCCAGCAGCTTGGAACAGCCCTATAGCAATCAGCCCCAGCATTTT.

This clonotype was recorded many times. The chain joins TRBV20-1 to TRBJ1-1; D is perhaps TRBD1 (6 bases). This CDR3 has 13 amino acids. V lost 7 bases and J 1 base, leaving 13 bases between the germline ends. Germline-derived CDR1 and CDR2 are DFQATT and SNEGSKA (reference sequence). The CDR3, as DNA: TGCAGTGTCCTAGGACAGTCGAACACTGAAGCTTTCTTT. This translates into CSVLGQSNTEAFF.

Many counts were recorded for this clonotype. The rearrangement joins TRBV29-1 to TRBJ2-3; the D is unclear. Germline CDR1 is SQVTM and CDR2 is ANQGSEA. V lost 7 bases and J lost 1, with 9 bases in between. There are 12 residues in the CDR3. The CDR3: CSAMSGTDTQYF. In DNA form, the CDR3 reads TGCAGCGCCATGAGTGGCACAGATACGCAGTATTTT.

This clonotype appeared many times. This chain links TRBV4-3 with TRBJ2-2; 7 nucleotides align to TRBD1. The germline gives CDR1 LGHNA, CDR2 YSLEER. V shed 0 bases, J shed 4 bases, and the junction held 5 bases outside the gene matches. The CDR3 consists of 16 residues. CDR3 sequence (DNA): TGCGCCAGCAGCCAAGACCCTAGACAGGGCACCGGGGAGCTGTTTTTT. It encodes CASSQDPRQGTGELFF.

This clonotype was observed a few times. The chain has TRBV18 and TRBJ1-6; TRBD1 might be the D (5 bases). The V and J ends lost 6 bases and 4 bases respectively, with 13 bases between them. This CDR3 is built from 15 residues. CDR1 is KGHSH, CDR2 LQKENI, per germline. The CDR3 bases are TGTGCCAGCTCGCGCGCGGGGGGGTATAATTCACCCCTCCACTTT. It encodes CASSRAGGYNSPLHF.

This clonotype has a count of ten or more. The rearrangement uses TRBV7-2 and TRBJ2-5; 8 bases match TRBD1. CDR3 length: 13 amino acids. The germline V gene has CDR1 SGHTA and CDR2 FQGNSA. V lost 5 bases to trimming and J lost 7 bases; unmatched junction nucleotides: 6. As DNA, the CDR3 is TGTGCCAGCAGCCCGGACAGGGACGGGACCCAGTACTTC. Its protein product is CASSPDRDGTQYF.

For the CDR3, the DNA is TGTGCCAGCAGTCAGGACAGGGTCGGGCTGGGGACCCAGTACTTC. Its translation: CASSQDRVGLGTQYF. The V gene is TRBV6-2 or TRBV6-3, the J gene TRBJ2-5, with 8 bases fitting TRBD1. The length of the CDR3 is 15 residues. Looked up from germline, CDR1 is MNHEY and CDR2 is SVGEGT. The trim removed 5 bases at V and 7 bases at J, leaving 12 bases unmatched.

This clonotype was detected ten times or more. The chain is built from TRBV6-1 and TRBJ1-1; 8 bases align to TRBD1. Per germline, CDR1 MNHNS and CDR2 SASEGT. This CDR3 has 17 amino acids. V lost 5 bases to trimming and J lost 0 bases; unmatched junction nucleotides: 11. CDR3 sequence: CASSPSGGMVMNTEAFF. In DNA form, the CDR3 reads TGTGCCAGCAGTCCCTCAGGGGGCATGGTGATGAACACTGAAGCTTTCTTT.

This clonotype was seen ten or more times. This rearrangement joins TRBV29-1 to TRBJ1-4; D perhaps matches TRBD1 (6 bases). The CDR3 consists of 13 residues. The V end was cut by 1 base, the J end by 5 bases, with 8 bases between. Germline V gives CDR1 SQVTM, CDR2 ANQGSEA. The DNA for the CDR3 is TGCAGCGTTGAAGTAGGGGGGAATGAAAAACTGTTTTTT. Translated: CSVEVGGNEKLFF.